The sequence of this T cell receptor beta chain was determined in a study of T cells after yellow fever vaccination. Study findings and constraints: Most clones from primary vaccination resurfaced after the booster (approximately 96% CD4, around 90% CD8). The secondary response was weaker but peaked faster, day 5 versus 15. Repertoires sorted by FACS could include abundant clonotypes that are contaminants from the bulk population.

Concerning this clonotype itself: The target antigen is unknown.

Germline V gene data show CDR1 as LNHNV and CDR2 as YYDKDF (reference sequence). CDR3 size: 17 residues. V dropped 1 base and J dropped 8; count of bases not matched to a gene: 5. By 5'RACE template switching, TCR cDNA was produced, with a universal primer site and UMIs added in the process. From the 5' RACE reads, TCRdb called clonotypes with MiXCR, one entry per CDR3 protein. This sample carries 310,000 or so distinct CDR3 sequences, 6.8% of them seen once, and the ten largest clones take 15% to 20%. The sequence came from a man aged 18 to 29 who received the YFV17D yellow fever vaccine. The J gene is TRBJ2-1, the V gene TRBV15; 16 bases fit TRBD2. Sequences were derived from PBMCs, sampled around 45 days after the first yellow fever vaccination. This chain's CDR3 is CATSRGWGLAGGDEQFF. The DNA for the CDR3 is TGTGCCACCAGCAGAGGATGGGGACTAGCGGGGGGGGATGAGCAGTTCTTC.